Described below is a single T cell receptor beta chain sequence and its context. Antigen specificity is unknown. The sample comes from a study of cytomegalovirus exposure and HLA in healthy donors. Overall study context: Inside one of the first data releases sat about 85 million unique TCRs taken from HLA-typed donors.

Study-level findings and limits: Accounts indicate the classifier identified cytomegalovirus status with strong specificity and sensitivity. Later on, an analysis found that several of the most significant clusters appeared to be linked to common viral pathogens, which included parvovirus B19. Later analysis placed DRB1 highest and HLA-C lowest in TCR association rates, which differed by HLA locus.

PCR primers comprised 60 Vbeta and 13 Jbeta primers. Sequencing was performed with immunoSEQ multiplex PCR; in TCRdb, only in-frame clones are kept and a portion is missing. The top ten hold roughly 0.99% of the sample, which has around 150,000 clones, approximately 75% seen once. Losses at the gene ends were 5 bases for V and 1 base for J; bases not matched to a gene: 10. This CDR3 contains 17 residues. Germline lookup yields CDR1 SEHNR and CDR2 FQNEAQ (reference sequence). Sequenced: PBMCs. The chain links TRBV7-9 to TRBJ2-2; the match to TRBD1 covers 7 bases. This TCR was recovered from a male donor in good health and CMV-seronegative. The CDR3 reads CASSPIRGQMNTGELFF. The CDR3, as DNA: TGTGCCAGCAGCCCAATTAGGGGGCAGATGAACACCGGGGAGCTGTTTTTT.